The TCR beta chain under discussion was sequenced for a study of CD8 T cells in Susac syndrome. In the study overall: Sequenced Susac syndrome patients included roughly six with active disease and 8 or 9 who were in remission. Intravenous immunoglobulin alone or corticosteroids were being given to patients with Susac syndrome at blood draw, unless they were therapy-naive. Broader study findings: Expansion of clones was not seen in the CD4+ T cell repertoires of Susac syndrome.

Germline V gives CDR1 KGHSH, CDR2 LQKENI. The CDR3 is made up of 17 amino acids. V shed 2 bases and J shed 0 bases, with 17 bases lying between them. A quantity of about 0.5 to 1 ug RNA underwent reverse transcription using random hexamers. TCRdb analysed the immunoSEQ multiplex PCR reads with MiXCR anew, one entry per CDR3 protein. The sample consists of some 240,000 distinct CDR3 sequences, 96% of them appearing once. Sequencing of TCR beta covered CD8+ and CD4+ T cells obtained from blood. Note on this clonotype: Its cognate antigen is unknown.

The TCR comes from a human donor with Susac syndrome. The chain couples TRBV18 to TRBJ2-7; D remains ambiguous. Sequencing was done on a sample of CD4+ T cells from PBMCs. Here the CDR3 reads CASSPLSDIAHSYEQYF. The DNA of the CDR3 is TGTGCCAGCTCACCATTGTCTGACATCGCCCACTCCTACGAGCAGTACTTC.